This T cell receptor (beta chain) was captured in a study of cytomegalovirus exposure and HLA in healthy donors. Study-level information: Earlier findings included some 120 million unique TCR beta sequences obtained from about 179 million T cells.

Both 60 Vbeta primers and 13 Jbeta primers went into the PCR. TCRdb's table, derived via immunoSEQ multiplex PCR, lists solely in-frame clones and lacks some. The data contain 150,000 to 180,000 clones, around 81% of them seen just once; the ten biggest clones take up around 5.6%. The CDR3 extends over 13 amino acids. Germline V gene lookup returns CDR1 GTSNPN and CDR2 SVGIG (reference sequence). The V gene end was trimmed by 5 bases and the J gene end by 4 bases; junction bases not matched to a gene: 5. On this clone: Its specificity is not known.

General study results and limits: Later work associated roughly 17,000 TCR beta sequences with HLA alleles at 0.05 false discovery rate. Analysis was carried out at a later point, and it linked a missense DCLRE1C variant to TCR beta V- and J-gene trimming. Judged likely to be a sequencing artifact was a cluster of highly shared sequence variants.

The sample taken for sequencing was PBMCs. The V and J genes are TRBV30 and TRBJ2-7; TRBD2 matches 10 bases. This clonotype was sampled from a woman between 35 and 50 years old in good health and CMV-seropositive. The CDR3 reads CAWGTSARYEQYF. The CDR3 DNA reads TGTGCCTGGGGGACTAGCGCGCGGTACGAGCAGTACTTC.